This TCR beta chain was identified during a study of memory CD4+ T cells and cytomegalovirus serostatus. Study-level background: Healthy Belgian adult donors included roughly ten CMV-positive and some 24 CMV-negative people. Findings of the study overall: Median bootstrapped AUC for CMV status was about 0.94 originally, less than 0.92 US-trained. Suggested: most of the CMV-linked TCR signature lies in CD4+ memory cells.

As concerns this clone: Antigen: not known.

Germline CDR1 reads SGHAT; CDR2 reads FQNNGV. Trimming removed 3 bases from V and 3 bases from J, with 17 bases in between. The CDR3 is made up of 17 amino acids. The sort gate was single viable CD3+CD4+CD8-CD45RO+ cells for memory CD4+ T cells. The method was immunoSEQ multiplex PCR; TCRdb's version includes in-frame clones alone and lacks a portion of them. This table has 45,000 to 60,000 clones, approximately 82% appearing once. This receptor was identified in an adult in good health and CMV-seropositive. J is TRBJ1-4 and V is TRBV11-2; D ambiguous. Sequencing was done on a sample of memory CD4+ T cells from blood. The CDR3 here is CASSLPGLKSANEKLFF. As DNA, the CDR3 is TGTGCCAGCAGCTTGCCGGGCCTCAAAAGCGCTAATGAAAAACTGTTTTTT.